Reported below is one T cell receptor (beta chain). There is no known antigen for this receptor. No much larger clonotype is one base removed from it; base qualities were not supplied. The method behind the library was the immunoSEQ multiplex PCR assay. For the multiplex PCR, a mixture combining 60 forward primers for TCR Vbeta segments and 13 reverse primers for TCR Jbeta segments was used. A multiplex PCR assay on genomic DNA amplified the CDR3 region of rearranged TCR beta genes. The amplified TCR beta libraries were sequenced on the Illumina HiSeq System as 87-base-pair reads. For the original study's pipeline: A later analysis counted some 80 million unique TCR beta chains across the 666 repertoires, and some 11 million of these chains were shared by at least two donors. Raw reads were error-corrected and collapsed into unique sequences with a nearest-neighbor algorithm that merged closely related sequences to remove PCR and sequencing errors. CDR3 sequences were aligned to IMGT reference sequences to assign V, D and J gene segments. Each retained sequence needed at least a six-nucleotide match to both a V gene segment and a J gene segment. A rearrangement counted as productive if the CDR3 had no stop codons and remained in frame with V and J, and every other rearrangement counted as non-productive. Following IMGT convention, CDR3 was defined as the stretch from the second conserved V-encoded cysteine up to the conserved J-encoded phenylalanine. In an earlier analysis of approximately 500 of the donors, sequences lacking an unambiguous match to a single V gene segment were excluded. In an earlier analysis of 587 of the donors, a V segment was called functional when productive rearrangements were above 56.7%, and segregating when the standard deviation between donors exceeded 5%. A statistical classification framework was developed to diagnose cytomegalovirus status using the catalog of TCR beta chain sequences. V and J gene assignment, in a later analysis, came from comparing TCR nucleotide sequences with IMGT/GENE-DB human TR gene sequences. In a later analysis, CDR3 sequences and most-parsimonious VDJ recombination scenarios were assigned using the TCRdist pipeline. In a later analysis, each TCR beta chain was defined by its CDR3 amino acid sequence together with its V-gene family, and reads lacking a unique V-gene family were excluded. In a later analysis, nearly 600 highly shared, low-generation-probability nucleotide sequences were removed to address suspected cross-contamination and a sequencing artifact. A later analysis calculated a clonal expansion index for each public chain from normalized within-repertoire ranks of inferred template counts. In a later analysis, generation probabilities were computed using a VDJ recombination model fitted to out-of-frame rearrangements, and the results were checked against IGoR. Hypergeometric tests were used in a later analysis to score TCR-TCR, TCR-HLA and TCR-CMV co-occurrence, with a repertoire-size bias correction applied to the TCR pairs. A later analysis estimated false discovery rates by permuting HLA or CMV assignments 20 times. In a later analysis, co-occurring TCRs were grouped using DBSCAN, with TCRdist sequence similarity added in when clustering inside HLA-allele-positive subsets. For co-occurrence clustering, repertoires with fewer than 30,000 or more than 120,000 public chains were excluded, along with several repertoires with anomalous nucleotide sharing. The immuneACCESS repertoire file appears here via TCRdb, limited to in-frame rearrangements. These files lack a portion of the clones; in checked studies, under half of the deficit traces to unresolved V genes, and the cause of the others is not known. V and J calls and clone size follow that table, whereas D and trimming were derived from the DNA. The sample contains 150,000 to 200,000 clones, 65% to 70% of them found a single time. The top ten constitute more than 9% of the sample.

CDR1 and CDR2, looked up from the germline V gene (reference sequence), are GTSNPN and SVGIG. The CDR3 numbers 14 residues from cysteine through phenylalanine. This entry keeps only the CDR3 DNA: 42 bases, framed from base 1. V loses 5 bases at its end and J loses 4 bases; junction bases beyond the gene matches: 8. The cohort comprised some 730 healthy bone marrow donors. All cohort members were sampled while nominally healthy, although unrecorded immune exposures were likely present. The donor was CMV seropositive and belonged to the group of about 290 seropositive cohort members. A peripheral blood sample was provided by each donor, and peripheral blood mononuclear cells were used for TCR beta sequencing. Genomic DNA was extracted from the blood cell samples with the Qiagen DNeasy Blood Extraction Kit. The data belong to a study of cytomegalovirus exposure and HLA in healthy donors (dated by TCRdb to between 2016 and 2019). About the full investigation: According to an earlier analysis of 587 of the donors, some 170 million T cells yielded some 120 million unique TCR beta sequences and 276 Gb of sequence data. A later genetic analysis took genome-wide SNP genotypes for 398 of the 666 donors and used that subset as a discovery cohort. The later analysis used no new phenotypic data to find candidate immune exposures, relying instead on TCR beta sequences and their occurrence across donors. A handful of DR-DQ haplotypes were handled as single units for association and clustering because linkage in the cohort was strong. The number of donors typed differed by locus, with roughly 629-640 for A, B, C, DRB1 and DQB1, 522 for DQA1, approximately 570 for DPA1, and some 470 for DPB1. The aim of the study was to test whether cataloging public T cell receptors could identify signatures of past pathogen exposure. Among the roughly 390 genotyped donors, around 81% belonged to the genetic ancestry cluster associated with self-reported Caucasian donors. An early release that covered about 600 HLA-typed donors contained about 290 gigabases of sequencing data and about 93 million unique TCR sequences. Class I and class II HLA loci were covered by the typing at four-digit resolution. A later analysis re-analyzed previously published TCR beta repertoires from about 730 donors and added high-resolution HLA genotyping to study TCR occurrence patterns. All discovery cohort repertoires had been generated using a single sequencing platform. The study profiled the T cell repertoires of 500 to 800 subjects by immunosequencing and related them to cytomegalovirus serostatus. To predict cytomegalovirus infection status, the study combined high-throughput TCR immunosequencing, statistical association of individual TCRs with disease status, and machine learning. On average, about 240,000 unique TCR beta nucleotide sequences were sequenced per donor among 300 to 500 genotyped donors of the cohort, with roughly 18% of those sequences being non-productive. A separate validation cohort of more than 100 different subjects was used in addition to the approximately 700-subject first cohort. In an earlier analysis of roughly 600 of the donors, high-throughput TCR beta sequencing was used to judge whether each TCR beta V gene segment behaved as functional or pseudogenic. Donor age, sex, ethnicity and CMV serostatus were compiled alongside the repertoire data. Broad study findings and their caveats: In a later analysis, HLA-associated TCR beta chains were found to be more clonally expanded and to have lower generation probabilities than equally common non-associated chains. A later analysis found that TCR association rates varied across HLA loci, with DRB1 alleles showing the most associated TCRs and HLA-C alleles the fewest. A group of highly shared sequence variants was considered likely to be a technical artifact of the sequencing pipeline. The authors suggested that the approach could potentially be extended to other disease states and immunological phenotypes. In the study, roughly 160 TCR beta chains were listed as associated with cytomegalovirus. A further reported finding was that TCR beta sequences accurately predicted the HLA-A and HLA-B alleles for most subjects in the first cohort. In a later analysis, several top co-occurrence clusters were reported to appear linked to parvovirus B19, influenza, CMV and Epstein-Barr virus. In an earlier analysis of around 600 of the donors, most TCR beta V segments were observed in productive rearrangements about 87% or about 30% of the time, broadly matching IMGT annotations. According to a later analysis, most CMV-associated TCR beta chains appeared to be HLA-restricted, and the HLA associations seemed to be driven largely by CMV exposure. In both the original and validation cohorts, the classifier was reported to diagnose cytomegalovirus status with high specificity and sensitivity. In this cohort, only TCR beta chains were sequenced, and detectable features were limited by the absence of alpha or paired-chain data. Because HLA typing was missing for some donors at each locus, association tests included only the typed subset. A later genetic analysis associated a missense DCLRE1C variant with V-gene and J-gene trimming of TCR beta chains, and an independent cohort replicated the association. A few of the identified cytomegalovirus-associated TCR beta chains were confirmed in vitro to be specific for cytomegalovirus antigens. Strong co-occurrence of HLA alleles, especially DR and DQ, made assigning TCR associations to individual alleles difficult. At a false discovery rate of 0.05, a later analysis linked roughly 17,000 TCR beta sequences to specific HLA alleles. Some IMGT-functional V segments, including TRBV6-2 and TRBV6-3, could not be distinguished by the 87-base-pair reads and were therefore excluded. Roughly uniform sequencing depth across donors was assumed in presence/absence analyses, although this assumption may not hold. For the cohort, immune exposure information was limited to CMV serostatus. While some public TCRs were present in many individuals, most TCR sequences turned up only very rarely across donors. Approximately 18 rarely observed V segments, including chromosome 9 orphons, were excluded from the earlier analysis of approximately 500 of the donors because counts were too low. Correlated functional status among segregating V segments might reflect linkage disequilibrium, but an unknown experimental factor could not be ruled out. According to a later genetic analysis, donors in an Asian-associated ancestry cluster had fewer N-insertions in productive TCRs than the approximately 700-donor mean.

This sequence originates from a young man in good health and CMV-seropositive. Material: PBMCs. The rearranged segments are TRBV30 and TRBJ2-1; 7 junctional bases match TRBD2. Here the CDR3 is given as CAWGRTSVYNEQFF. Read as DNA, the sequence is TGTGCCTGGGGACGTACTAGCGTTTACAATGAGCAGTTCTTC.